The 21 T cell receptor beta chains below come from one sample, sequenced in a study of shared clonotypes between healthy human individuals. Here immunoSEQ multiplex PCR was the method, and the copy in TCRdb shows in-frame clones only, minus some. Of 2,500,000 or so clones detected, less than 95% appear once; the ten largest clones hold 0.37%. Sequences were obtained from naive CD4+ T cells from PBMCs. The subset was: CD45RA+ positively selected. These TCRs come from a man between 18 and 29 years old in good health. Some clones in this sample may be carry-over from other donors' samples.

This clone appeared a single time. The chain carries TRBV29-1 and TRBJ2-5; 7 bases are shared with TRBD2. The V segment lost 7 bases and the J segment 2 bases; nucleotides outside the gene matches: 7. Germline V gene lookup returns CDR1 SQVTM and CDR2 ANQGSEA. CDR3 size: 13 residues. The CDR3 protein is CSGQGLYQETQYF. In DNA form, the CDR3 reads TGCAGCGGGCAGGGACTATATCAAGAGACCCAGTACTTC.

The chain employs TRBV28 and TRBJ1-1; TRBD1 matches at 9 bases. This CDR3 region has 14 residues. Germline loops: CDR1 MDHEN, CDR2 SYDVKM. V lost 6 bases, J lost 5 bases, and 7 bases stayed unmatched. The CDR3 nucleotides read TGTGCCAGCAGACTAACAGGGGGCTGGACTGAAGCTTTCTTT. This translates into CASRLTGGWTEAFF.

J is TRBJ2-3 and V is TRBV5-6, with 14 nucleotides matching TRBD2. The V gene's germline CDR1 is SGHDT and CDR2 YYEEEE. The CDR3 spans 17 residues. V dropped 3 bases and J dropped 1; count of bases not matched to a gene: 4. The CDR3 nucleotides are TGTGCCAGCAGCTGGGGACTAGCGGGAGTTGGCACAGATACGCAGTATTTT. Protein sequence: CASSWGLAGVGTDTQYF. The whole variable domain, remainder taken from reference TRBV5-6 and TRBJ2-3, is DAGVTQSPTHLIKTRGQQVTLRCSPKSGHDTVSWYQQALGQGPQFIFQYYEEEERQRGNFPDRFSGHQFPNYSSELNVNALLLGDSALYLCASSWGLAGVGTDTQYFGPGTRLTVL.

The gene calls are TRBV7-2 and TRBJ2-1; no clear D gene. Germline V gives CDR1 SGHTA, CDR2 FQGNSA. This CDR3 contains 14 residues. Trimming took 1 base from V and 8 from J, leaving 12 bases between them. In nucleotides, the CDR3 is TGTGCCAGCAGCTTAGGGCTAAAGCGCCATGAGCAGTTCTTC. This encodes CASSLGLKRHEQFF.

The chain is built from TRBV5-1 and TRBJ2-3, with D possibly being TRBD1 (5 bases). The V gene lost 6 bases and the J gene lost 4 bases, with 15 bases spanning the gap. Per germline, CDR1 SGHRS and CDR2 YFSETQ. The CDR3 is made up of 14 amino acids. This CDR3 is CASTKTESSDTQYF. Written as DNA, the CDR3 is TGCGCCAGCACCAAGACAGAATCCTCAGATACGCAGTATTTT.

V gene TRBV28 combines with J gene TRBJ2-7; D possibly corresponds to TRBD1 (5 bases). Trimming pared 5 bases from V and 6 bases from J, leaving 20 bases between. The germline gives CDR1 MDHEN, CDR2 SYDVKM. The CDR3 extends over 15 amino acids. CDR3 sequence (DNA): TGTGCCAGCAGTACCCTTCAGGCAGGGTTAGGCGAGCAGTACTTC. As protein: CASSTLQAGLGEQYF.

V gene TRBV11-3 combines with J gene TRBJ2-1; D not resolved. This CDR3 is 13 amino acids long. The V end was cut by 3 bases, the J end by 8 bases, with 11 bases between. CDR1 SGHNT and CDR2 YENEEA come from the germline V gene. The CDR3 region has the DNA TGTGCCAGCAGCTTTTTTTCGACGGATGAGCAGTTCTTC. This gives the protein CASSFFSTDEQFF.

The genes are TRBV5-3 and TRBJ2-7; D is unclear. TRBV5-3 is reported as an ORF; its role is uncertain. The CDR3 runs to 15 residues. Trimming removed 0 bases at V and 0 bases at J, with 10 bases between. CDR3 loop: CARSLGERSSYEQYF. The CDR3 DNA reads TGTGCCAGAAGCTTGGGGGAACGGAGCTCCTACGAGCAGTACTTC.

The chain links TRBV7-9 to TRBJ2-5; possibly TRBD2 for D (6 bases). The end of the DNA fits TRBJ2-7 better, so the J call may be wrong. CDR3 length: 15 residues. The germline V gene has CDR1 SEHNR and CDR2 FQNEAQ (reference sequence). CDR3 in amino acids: CASSFGDSLGYEQYF. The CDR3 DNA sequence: TGTGCCAGCAGCTTCGGGGACTCATTGGGCTACGAGCAGTACTTC.

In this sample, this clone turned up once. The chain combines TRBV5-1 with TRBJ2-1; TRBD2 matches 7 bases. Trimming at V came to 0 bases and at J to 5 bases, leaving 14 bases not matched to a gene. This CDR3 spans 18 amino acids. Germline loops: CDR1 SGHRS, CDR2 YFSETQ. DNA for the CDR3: TGCGCCAGCAGCTTGGCCATTGGGACTACCCTGAGCCACAATGAGCAGTTCTTC. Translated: CASSLAIGTTLSHNEQFF.

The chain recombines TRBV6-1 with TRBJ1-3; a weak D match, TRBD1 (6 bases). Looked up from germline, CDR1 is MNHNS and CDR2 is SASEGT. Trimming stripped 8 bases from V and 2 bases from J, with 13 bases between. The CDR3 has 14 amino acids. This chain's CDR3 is CASVRDIAGNTIYF. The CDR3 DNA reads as TGTGCCAGCGTTAGGGACATTGCTGGAAACACCATATATTTT.

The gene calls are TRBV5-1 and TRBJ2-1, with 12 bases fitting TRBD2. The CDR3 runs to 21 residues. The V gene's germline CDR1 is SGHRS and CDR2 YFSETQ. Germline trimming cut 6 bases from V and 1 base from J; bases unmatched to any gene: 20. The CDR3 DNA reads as TGCGCCAGCAACTTCATAAGGACTAGCGGGATTAAAGTCGGGTCCTACAATGAGCAGTTCTTC. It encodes CASNFIRTSGIKVGSYNEQFF.

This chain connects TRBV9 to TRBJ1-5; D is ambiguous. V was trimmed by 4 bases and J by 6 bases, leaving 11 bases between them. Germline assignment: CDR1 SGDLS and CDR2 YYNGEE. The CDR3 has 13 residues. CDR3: CASSSTDSQPQHF. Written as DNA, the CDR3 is TGTGCCAGCAGCTCTACAGATTCTCAGCCCCAGCATTTT. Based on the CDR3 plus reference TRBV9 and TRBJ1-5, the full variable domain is DSGVTQTPKHLITATGQRVTLRCSPRSGDLSVYWYQQSLDQGLQFLIQYYNGEERAKGNILERFSAQQFPDLHSELNLSSLELGDSALYFCASSSTDSQPQHFGDGTRLSIL.

CDR3 nucleotides: TGTGCCAGCAGCCAAGGGACAGGGTACGGCACCGGGGAGCTGTTTTTT. Amino acid sequence: CASSQGTGYGTGELFF. The J gene is TRBJ2-2, the V gene TRBV4-2; the match to TRBD1 covers 8 bases. The germline CDR1 and CDR2 sequences are LGHNA and YNFKEQ. CDR3 length equals 16 residues. V shed 1 base and J 4 bases; nucleotides not matched to a gene: 5.

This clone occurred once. CDR3 nucleotides: TGTGCCAGCAGTGAAGGGGTGGCCCTTGTGACTCAGTACTTC. Protein product: CASSEGVALVTQYF. The V call is TRBV6-1, the J call TRBJ2-7, with D unclear. The germline gives CDR1 MNHNS, CDR2 SASEGT. The V gene lost 1 base and the J gene lost 10 bases, with 17 bases spanning the gap. The CDR3 has 14 amino acids.

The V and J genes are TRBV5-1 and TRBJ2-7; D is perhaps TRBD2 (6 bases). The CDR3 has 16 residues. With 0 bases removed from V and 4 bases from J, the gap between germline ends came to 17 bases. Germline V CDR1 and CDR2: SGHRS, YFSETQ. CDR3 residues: CASSLALGGNVYEQYF. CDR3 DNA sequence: TGCGCCAGCAGCTTGGCCTTAGGCGGGAACGTATACGAGCAGTACTTC.

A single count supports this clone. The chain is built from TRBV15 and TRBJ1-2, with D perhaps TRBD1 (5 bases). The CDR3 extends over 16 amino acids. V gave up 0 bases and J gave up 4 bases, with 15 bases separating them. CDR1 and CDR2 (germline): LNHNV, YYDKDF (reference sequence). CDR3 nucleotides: TGTGCCACCAGCAGAGAATTAGGGCACAGGAGCTATGGCTACACCTTC. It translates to CATSRELGHRSYGYTF.

In nucleotides, the CDR3 is TGCGCCAGCAGCTTAGGGCCTATAGGCTATGGCTACACCTTC. This sequence encodes CASSLGPIGYGYTF. The V call is TRBV5-1, the J call TRBJ1-2, with D hard to call. Germline CDR1 is SGHRS and CDR2 is YFSETQ. V was pared by 2 bases and J by 4 bases, with 12 bases between. The CDR3 loop spans 14 amino acids.

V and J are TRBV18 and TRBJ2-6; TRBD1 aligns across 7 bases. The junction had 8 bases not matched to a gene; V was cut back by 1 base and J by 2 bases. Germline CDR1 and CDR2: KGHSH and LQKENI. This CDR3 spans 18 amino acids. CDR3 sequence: CASSPQQGQIAGANVLTF. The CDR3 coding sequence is TGTGCCAGCTCACCACAACAGGGACAGATCGCTGGGGCCAACGTCCTGACTTTC.

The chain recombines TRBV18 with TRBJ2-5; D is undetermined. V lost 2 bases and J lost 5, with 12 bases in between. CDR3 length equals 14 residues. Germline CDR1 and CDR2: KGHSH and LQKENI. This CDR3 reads CASSPARAQETQYF. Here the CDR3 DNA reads TGTGCCAGCTCACCAGCAAGAGCCCAGGAGACCCAGTACTTC. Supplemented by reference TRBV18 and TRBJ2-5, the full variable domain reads NAGVMQNPRHLVRRRGQEARLRCSPMKGHSHVYWYRQLPEEGLKFMVYLQKENIIDESGMPKERFSAEFPKEGPSILRIQQVVRGDSAAYFCASSPARAQETQYFGPGTRLLVL.

As DNA, the CDR3 is TGTGCCAGCAGCCGTACTAGCGGGAGGTTGAAAGATACGCAGTATTTT. It is translated as CASSRTSGRLKDTQYF. This chain uses TRBV5-6 with TRBJ2-3; 12 nucleotides line up with TRBD2. J was trimmed by 5 bases and V by 4 bases; bases with no gene match: 8. Germline V CDR1 and CDR2: SGHDT, YYEEEE. The CDR3 is 16 residues long.